Shown below are 26 T cell receptor beta chains from a single sample sequenced in a study of blood T cell repertoires in COVID-19 (dated by TCRdb to the early 2020s). The library was prepared using the immunoSEQ multiplex PCR assay. The source is immuneACCESS, and TCRdb retained only in-frame sequences with V and J called. Part of the clones is not carried over; for the studies checked, unresolved V genes explain less than half of this, and the remainder is unexplained. The sample contains roughly 220,000 clones, about nine tenths of them found a single time. The ten most abundant clones make up 2.2% of the sample. The source material was peripheral blood. Receptors were obtained from a man aged 30 to 45 who had recovered from COVID-19.

The chain has TRBV16 and TRBJ1-1; 7 bases match TRBD1. The V gene's germline CDR1 is KGHSY and CDR2 FQNENV. Trimming took 4 bases from V and 6 from J; bases not matched to a gene: 8. The CDR3 runs to 14 residues. Written as DNA, the CDR3 is TGTGCCAGCAGCCCCGCAGACAGGGCCTCTGAAGCTTTCTTT. Its translation: CASSPADRASEAFF.

This clone was picked up one time. The chain joins TRBV19 to TRBJ2-7, with D hard to call. The length of the CDR3 is 15 residues. Between the trimmed V and J ends, which lost 3 bases and 0 bases, there was a span of 12 bases. Germline V gene data show CDR1 as LNHDA and CDR2 as SQIVND (reference sequence). CDR3 DNA: TGTGCCAGTAGTATCGGCACGACTGGCTCCTACGAGCAGTACTTC. The encoded protein is CASSIGTTGSYEQYF.

CDR3 protein: CASSVWTDTGELFF. The CDR3 DNA reads TGTGCCAGCAGTGTTTGGACTGACACCGGGGAGCTGTTTTTT. The gene calls are TRBV2 and TRBJ2-2; maybe TRBD2 (5 bases). V gave up 4 bases and J gave up 3 bases, with 9 bases separating them. The CDR3 has 14 amino acids. Germline loops: CDR1 SNHLY, CDR2 FYNNEI. Using reference TRBV2 and TRBJ2-2 for the parts outside the CDR3, the full variable domain is EPEVTQTPSHQVTQMGQEVILRCVPISNHLYFYWYRQILGQKVEFLVSFYNNEISEKSEIFDDQFSVERPDGSNFTLKIRSTKLEDSAMYFCASSVWTDTGELFFGEGSRLTVL.

The rearrangement links TRBV5-6 to TRBJ1-2, with 8 bases fitting TRBD1. CDR3 size: 16 residues. CDR1 is SGHDT, CDR2 YYEEEE, per germline. V gave up 1 base and J gave up 3 bases; unmatched junction bases: 8. CDR3 bases: TGTGCCAGCAGCTTGACTGGACAGGGTGAATACTATGGCTACACCTTC. This codes for CASSLTGQGEYYGYTF.

Here the CDR3 DNA reads TGTGCCAGCAGCAAGAGGACAGGGGGCAGCGAGCAGTACTTC. Translated, it gives CASSKRTGGSEQYF. The V gene is TRBV11-2, the J gene TRBJ2-7; 11 bases line up with TRBD1. This CDR3 has 14 amino acids. After removal of 5 bases from V and 6 bases from J, the junction contained 6 bases not matched to a gene. From germline, CDR1 is SGHAT and CDR2 FQNNGV.

The chain recombines TRBV11-2 with TRBJ2-5, with D possibly TRBD2 on 5 matching bases. Trimming pared 8 bases from V and 2 bases from J, leaving 21 bases between. The CDR3 runs 16 residues. Germline lookup yields CDR1 SGHAT and CDR2 FQNNGV. The CDR3 region is CASCLLGGPGQETQYF. The CDR3 DNA reads TGTGCCAGCTGCCTATTAGGAGGTCCGGGGCAAGAGACCCAGTACTTC.

CDR3 DNA sequence: TGTGCCAGCAGCGTAGTAGGGAGCTCCTACGAGCAGTACTTC. Translating gives CASSVVGSSYEQYF. This chain joins TRBV9 and TRBJ2-7; weak D call: TRBD2 (5 bases). The CDR3 has 14 residues. Germline V gives CDR1 SGDLS, CDR2 YYNGEE. The V end was cut by 0 bases, the J end by 0 bases, with 7 bases between.

The V call is TRBV24-1, the J call TRBJ1-2; D gene unclear. From germline, CDR1 is KGHDR and CDR2 SFDVKD. This CDR3 spans 13 amino acids. Trimming shortened V by 6 bases and J by 3 bases, and 10 bases separated the two germline ends. CDR3 amino acids: CATSFSLHYGYTF. Written as DNA, the CDR3 is TGTGCCACCAGTTTTTCCCTCCACTATGGCTACACCTTC.

This clone came up once. The junction differs from germline at one of its ends, possibly a read error. The V and J genes are TRBV23-1 and TRBJ2-7; D is perhaps TRBD2 (6 bases). TRBV23-1 belongs to the ORF category, with a function that is uncertain. The CDR3 loop spans 11 amino acids. The CDR3 DNA follows: TGCGCCAGCAGTCAATCGTATAGCGGAATATTC. Protein sequence: CASSQSYSGIF.

The genes are TRBV19 and TRBJ1-2; TRBD1 matches at 7 bases. The CDR3 has 15 amino acids. Germline V CDR1 and CDR2: LNHDA, SQIVND (reference sequence). The V segment lost 4 bases and the J segment 3 bases; nucleotides outside the gene matches: 8. The chain's CDR3 is CASSTNWDSYYGYTF. Here the CDR3 DNA reads TGTGCCAGTAGTACAAACTGGGACAGCTACTATGGCTACACCTTC.

The rearrangement links TRBV24-1 to TRBJ2-1; 8 bases align to TRBD1. The CDR3 is made up of 14 amino acids. CDR1 is KGHDR, CDR2 SFDVKD, per germline. Unmatched junction bases numbered 5, after V lost 5 bases and J lost 6 bases. CDR3: CATSAGQGGNEQFF. DNA of the CDR3: TGTGCCACCAGTGCCGGACAGGGAGGCAATGAGCAGTTCTTC.

The chain is built from TRBV7-9 and TRBJ1-3; 8 nucleotides match TRBD1. The V and J ends lost 4 bases and 0 bases, in that order; junction bases with no gene match: 5. The CDR3 sequence is 16 residues long. CDR1 is SEHNR and CDR2 is FQNEAQ in the germline V gene (reference sequence). The CDR3 DNA sequence: TGTGCCAGCAGCTGGGGACAGGTCAACTCTGGAAACACCATATATTTT. This encodes CASSWGQVNSGNTIYF.

This chain connects TRBV4-3 to TRBJ2-2; 9 bases align to TRBD1. Germline CDR1 is LGHNA and CDR2 is YSLEER. The CDR3 loop spans 16 amino acids. Unmatched junction bases numbered 7, after V lost 2 bases and J lost 6 bases. The CDR3 coding sequence is TGCGCCAGCAGCCAACCCCGGGGACAGGGAGCCGGGGAGCTGTTTTTT. It specifies CASSQPRGQGAGELFF.

This rearrangement joins TRBV15 to TRBJ2-7; 8 bases are shared with TRBD1. Per germline, CDR1 LNHNV and CDR2 YYDKDF (reference sequence). CDR3 length: 13 amino acids. J was trimmed by 11 bases and V by 0 bases; bases with no gene match: 6. This chain's CDR3 is CATSRDTGQEEYF. The CDR3 DNA reads as TGTGCCACCAGCAGAGATACGGGACAGGAGGAGTACTTC.

The J gene is TRBJ2-7, the V gene TRBV6-6; 7 bases are a match to TRBD1. The CDR3 length is 15 residues. CDR1 and CDR2 from the germline V gene are MNHNY and SVGAGI (reference sequence). V lost 7 bases, J lost 1 base, and 10 bases stayed unmatched. Here the CDR3 DNA reads TGTGCCAGCACCCCGGGACAGCGTGTGTCCTACGAGCAGTACTTC. Translating it yields CASTPGQRVSYEQYF.

This chain connects TRBV5-5 to TRBJ1-4; D is perhaps TRBD1 (5 bases). CDR3 length: 15 residues. The germline V gene has CDR1 SGHKS and CDR2 YYEKEE (reference sequence). V dropped 4 bases and J dropped 8 bases, with 18 bases sitting between them. CDR3 coding DNA: TGTGCCAGCAGCAGTTTTTGGGGCGTGGAGGAAAAACTGTTTTTT. It is translated as CASSSFWGVEEKLFF.

The chain employs TRBV18 and TRBJ2-7; no reliable D call. Trimming stripped 6 bases from V and 1 base from J, with 13 bases between. This CDR3 has 14 amino acids. Germline lookup yields CDR1 KGHSH and CDR2 LQKENI. The CDR3 spells CASSTYYRSYEQYF. CDR3 in DNA: TGTGCCAGCTCGACCTATTACAGATCCTACGAGCAGTACTTC.

V is TRBV29-1 and J is TRBJ1-1; 7 bases map to TRBD1. V was clipped by 6 bases and J by 3 bases; unmatched bases: 10. Germline CDR1 and CDR2: SQVTM and ANQGSEA. The CDR3 is 14 amino acids. The CDR3 here is CSVDRQGWYTEAFF. The CDR3 nucleotides read TGCAGCGTCGACCGACAGGGATGGTACACTGAAGCTTTCTTT.

V usage is TRBV5-1 and J usage is TRBJ2-7; TRBD2 aligns across 14 bases. Germline CDR1 reads SGHRS; CDR2 reads YFSETQ. This CDR3 region has 16 residues. Trimming removed 5 bases from V and 9 bases from J; junction bases left unmatched: 13. The CDR3 loop is CASRRTSGGLGRGQYF. CDR3 coding DNA: TGCGCCAGCAGAAGGACTAGCGGGGGGTTAGGCCGGGGGCAGTACTTC.

The CDR3 DNA is TGTGCCAGCAGCTTAGTACAGGCCCGTTACTCTGGGGCCAACGTCCTGACTTTC. It encodes CASSLVQARYSGANVLTF. V is TRBV11-2 and J is TRBJ2-6; D might be TRBD1 (5 bases). V was cut by 1 base and J by 0 bases, with 13 bases left in between. Looked up from germline, CDR1 is SGHAT and CDR2 is FQNNGV. CDR3 length: 18 amino acids.

This chain connects TRBV2 to TRBJ1-2; 8 nucleotides line up with TRBD1. The trim removed 6 bases at V and 3 bases at J, leaving 6 bases unmatched. CDR3 size: 14 residues. The germline V gene has CDR1 SNHLY and CDR2 FYNNEI. CDR3 sequence (DNA): TGTGCCAGCAGGGACAGGGCGATTTACTATGGCTACACCTTC. Its protein product is CASRDRAIYYGYTF.

This clone was found once. The chain carries TRBV5-1 and TRBJ2-7, with 11 positions matching TRBD1. This CDR3 contains 15 residues. V gave up 4 bases and J gave up 2 bases; unmatched junction bases: 5. Germline V gene data show CDR1 as SGHRS and CDR2 as YFSETQ. The CDR3 loop reads CASSPRDRGAYEQYF. The CDR3 DNA reads TGCGCCAGCAGCCCGAGGGACAGGGGGGCCTACGAGCAGTACTTC.

The rearrangement uses TRBV3-1 (or the pseudogene TRBV3-2) and TRBJ2-1; a possible D gene is TRBD2 (5 bases). V shed 4 bases and J shed 5 bases, with 21 bases lying between them. Per germline, CDR1 LGHDT and CDR2 YNNKEL (reference sequence). The CDR3 is 17 amino acids. CDR3 DNA: TGTGCCAGCAGCCCGCTTCCAGCGGCGGGTGCCCACAATGAGCAGTTCTTC. It specifies CASSPLPAAGAHNEQFF.

The genes are TRBV5-1 and TRBJ2-5, with a possible D match to TRBD2 (6 bases). The CDR3 loop spans 16 amino acids. Germline V gives CDR1 SGHRS, CDR2 YFSETQ. V was clipped by 1 base and J by 2 bases, with 15 bases between them. The CDR3, as DNA: TGCGCCAGCAGCTTGTGGAGGGCCTCGGGGCAAGAGACCCAGTACTTC. This codes for CASSLWRASGQETQYF.

The V call is TRBV4-1, the J call TRBJ2-3; D is unclear. CDR1 MGHRA and CDR2 YSYEKL come from the germline V gene. This CDR3 has 15 residues. Trimming removed 8 bases from V and 2 bases from J, with 17 bases in between. In DNA, the CDR3 is TGCGCCAGCGGCAGACTCCCATCCTTCACAGATACGCAGTATTTT. Residues: CASGRLPSFTDTQYF.

The rearrangement links TRBV12-5 to TRBJ2-1, with TRBD1 identical over 8 bases. V lost 4 bases to trimming and J lost 2 bases; unmatched junction nucleotides: 4. Germline V CDR1 and CDR2: LGHNT, FRNRAP. The CDR3 sequence is 15 residues long. The CDR3 DNA reads as TGTGCTAGTGGTTCGGGACAGGCCACCTACAATGAGCAGTTCTTC. Protein: CASGSGQATYNEQFF.